This T cell receptor (beta chain) originates from a study of neurological immune-mediated disorders. Whole-study findings and limits: Among 34 multiple sclerosis patients, phylogenetic grouping put the repertoires of 18 into a single related-CDR3 cluster, a possible signature. The multiple sclerosis repertoire cluster had no association with any clinical or MRI feature.

The cDNA was produced through 5'RACE with 10-nucleotide random UMIs. TCRdb reprocessed the 5' RACE reads with MiXCR, giving one entry per CDR3 protein. In the table there are about 74,000 distinct CDR3 sequences, roughly 5.5% of which are singletons. At least ten counts were recorded for this clonotype. The antigen is undetermined. The CDR3 extends over 12 amino acids. Deletions cut 0 bases from V and 2 bases from J, with 5 bases between. CDR1 is DFQATT, CDR2 SNEGSKA, per germline (reference sequence). V and J are TRBV20-1 and TRBJ2-7; D gene ambiguous. The clonotype was recovered from a man aged 18-30 years with multiple sclerosis. The sample taken for sequencing was PBMCs. The DNA for the CDR3 is TGCAGTGCTAGAGACGGACCCTACGAGCAGTACTTC. The encoded protein is CSARDGPYEQYF.